These 8 T cell receptor beta chains were sequenced from one sample in a study of T cells after somatic rescue of genetic block. Produced via immunoSEQ multiplex PCR; TCRdb's table is partial and in-frame only. The table has approximately 67,000 clones, about 91% seen once; the top ten hold approximately 3%. The sequenced sample consisted of peripheral blood mononuclear cells (PBMCs). These receptors came from a man in his forties or fifties.

The CDR3 nucleotides read TGTGCCAGCAGCCCCTCCCTAGCGGGGGTTTACGAGCAGTACTTC. Translating it yields CASSPSLAGVYEQYF. The chain carries TRBV6-6 and TRBJ2-7; 10 nucleotides agree with TRBD2. Trimming at V came to 6 bases and at J to 4 bases, leaving 9 bases not matched to a gene. The germline gives CDR1 MNHNY, CDR2 SVGAGI (reference sequence). This CDR3 has 15 residues.

The chain has TRBV6-1 and TRBJ1-5, with D maybe TRBD1 (6 bases). Trimming took 6 bases from V and 0 from J, leaving 12 bases between them. This CDR3 region has 15 residues. Germline values: CDR1 MNHNS, CDR2 SASEGT. The CDR3 spells CASRQDSYSNQPQHF. Here the CDR3 DNA reads TGTGCCAGCAGACAGGACAGTTATAGCAATCAGCCCCAGCATTTT.

In this sample, this clone turned up a few times. This chain joins TRBV7-9 and TRBJ2-2, with TRBD2 as a possible D gene (5 bases). The V gene lost 1 base and the J gene lost 3 bases, with 9 bases spanning the gap. This CDR3 contains 15 residues. Germline CDR1 reads SEHNR; CDR2 reads FQNEAQ (reference sequence). The CDR3 region is CASSLVVDYTGELFF. The CDR3 DNA follows: TGTGCCAGCAGCTTAGTCGTGGACTACACCGGGGAGCTGTTTTTT.

The chain has TRBV27 and TRBJ2-4; 8 bases line up with TRBD1. CDR3 length equals 15 residues. J gave up 3 bases and V 4 bases, and 5 bases lay outside the gene matches. Germline lookup yields CDR1 MNHEY and CDR2 SMNVEV (reference sequence). Here the CDR3 reads CASSWSGGNKNIQYF. CDR3 DNA sequence: TGTGCCAGCAGTTGGTCAGGGGGCAACAAAAACATTCAGTACTTC.

This clone appeared a few times. This chain uses TRBV9 with TRBJ1-1; possible D gene TRBD1, 5 bases. The germline V and J ends were trimmed by 4 bases and 2 bases, with 15 bases remaining between them. From germline, CDR1 is SGDLS and CDR2 YYNGEE. This CDR3 is built from 15 residues. The CDR3 sequence: CASSQGVSINTEAFF. CDR3 sequence (DNA): TGTGCCAGCAGCCAAGGGGTATCCATAAACACTGAAGCTTTCTTT.

The rearrangement joins TRBV6-6 to TRBJ1-1; D is possibly TRBD1 (5 bases). The germline gives CDR1 MNHNY, CDR2 SVGAGI (reference sequence). The CDR3 sequence is 14 residues long. The germline V and J ends were trimmed by 5 bases and 3 bases, with 13 bases remaining between them. The CDR3 region has the DNA TGTGCCAGCAGTGCGCGCGCGGGGGACACTGAAGCTTTCTTT. Translated: CASSARAGDTEAFF.

V usage is TRBV30 and J usage is TRBJ2-7, with unresolved D. This CDR3 spans 16 amino acids. Germline-derived CDR1 and CDR2 are GTSNPN and SVGIG (reference sequence). Trimming stripped 0 bases from V and 4 bases from J, with 19 bases between. For the CDR3, the DNA is TGTGCCTGGAGTGTACGTCCGCCGGGCCGGTTTTACGAGCAGTACTTC. Its translation: CAWSVRPPGRFYEQYF.

The V call is TRBV7-9, the J call TRBJ2-1, with D perhaps TRBD1 (5 bases). The CDR3 length is 14 residues. Germline assignment: CDR1 SEHNR and CDR2 FQNEAQ (reference sequence). Trimming pared 1 base from V and 4 bases from J, leaving 8 bases between. The DNA of the CDR3 is TGTGCCAGCAGCTTAGGTCAGGGTTACAATGAGCAGTTCTTC. It specifies CASSLGQGYNEQFF.